This TCR beta chain originates from a study of beta chain features in type 1 diabetes. Sequenced material consisted of expressed TCRB transcripts (all of the isolated RNA was reverse transcribed). Sequenced naive, central memory and regulatory T cell samples produced an average of approximately 3.5 million reads. Assay: immunoSEQ multiplex PCR; the TCRdb copy retains only in-frame clones and omits some. The sample carries 130,000 to 150,000 clones, less than 8.5% recorded once. Each of the CD4+ naive, central memory, regulatory and stem cell-like memory populations was sorted via CD45RO/CCR7/CD25/CD127/CD95/CD27. In this sample, this clone turned up a few times. One junction end disagrees with the germline gene, perhaps due to a read error. Germline assignment: CDR1 SSHAT and CDR2 FNYEAQ (reference sequence). This CDR3 contains 15 residues.

This sequence joins TRBV7-7 and TRBJ2-1; possibly TRBD1 for D (6 bases). This receptor was identified in a woman in her twenties or thirties in good health. The sample was central memory CD4+ T cells from blood. This CDR3 reads CASSLAGASYNEQFF. The CDR3 DNA follows: TGTGCTAGCAGCTTAGCAGGGGCCTCCTACAATGAGCAGTTCTTC.